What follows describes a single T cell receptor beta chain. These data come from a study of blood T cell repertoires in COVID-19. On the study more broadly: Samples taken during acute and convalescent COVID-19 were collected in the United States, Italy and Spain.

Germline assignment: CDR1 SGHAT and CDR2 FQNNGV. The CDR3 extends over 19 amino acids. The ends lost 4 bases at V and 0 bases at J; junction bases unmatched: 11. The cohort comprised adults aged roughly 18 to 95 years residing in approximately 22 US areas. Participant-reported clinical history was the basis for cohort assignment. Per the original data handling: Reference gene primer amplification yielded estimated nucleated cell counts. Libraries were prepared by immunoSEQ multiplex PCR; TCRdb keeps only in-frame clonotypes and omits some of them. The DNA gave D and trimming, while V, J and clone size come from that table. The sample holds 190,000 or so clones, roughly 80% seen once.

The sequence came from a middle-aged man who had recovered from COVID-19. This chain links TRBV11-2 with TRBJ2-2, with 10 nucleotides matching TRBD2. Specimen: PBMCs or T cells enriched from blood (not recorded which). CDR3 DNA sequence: TGTGCCAGCAGCTCTGGAGCTAGCGGGGGATACCCGAACACCGGGGAGCTGTTTTTT. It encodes CASSSGASGGYPNTGELFF.